What follows are 30 T cell receptor beta chains derived from one specimen sequenced in a study of memory CD8 T cells in hepatitis C reinfection. Repertoires were generated with immunoSEQ multiplex PCR, while TCRdb's copy carries only in-frame clones and drops some. The sample has tens of thousands of clones; roughly 90% are singletons. Time point meaning: peak reinfection, 3 to 8 weeks after reinfection detection. The sorted cells went straight to TCR sequencing with no prior in vitro expansion. Sample: naive CD8+ T cells sorted from blood. The receptors derive from a man aged 18 to 35 with hepatitis C virus infection.

This clone showed up just once. The chain is built from TRBV27 and TRBJ2-1; 10 nucleotides agree with TRBD2. This CDR3 has 16 amino acids. Per germline, CDR1 MNHEY and CDR2 SMNVEV (reference sequence). The V and J ends lost 1 base and 8 bases, in that order; junction bases with no gene match: 8. CDR3 DNA sequence: TGTGCCAGCAGTTTATATTTAACTAGCGGGAAGGATGAGCAGTTCTTC. It encodes CASSLYLTSGKDEQFF.

J is TRBJ2-1 and V is TRBV7-3; tentatively, D is TRBD2 (5 bases). V was cut by 5 bases and J by 7 bases, with 9 bases left in between. The V gene's germline CDR1 is SGHTA and CDR2 FQGTGA. This CDR3 is built from 12 residues. In nucleotides, the CDR3 is TGTGCCAGCAGCGCGGACTCGAATGAGCAGTTCTTC. Translated, it gives CASSADSNEQFF.

This chain links TRBV11-2 with TRBJ2-3; 7 bases are shared with TRBD2. Losses at the gene ends were 5 bases for V and 2 bases for J; bases not matched to a gene: 4. The CDR3 contains 14 residues. Per germline, CDR1 SGHAT and CDR2 FQNNGV. CDR3 coding DNA: TGTGCCAGCAGCCTCGGACTAGTCACAGATACGCAGTATTTT. Translation: CASSLGLVTDTQYF. Drawing the rest from reference TRBV11-2 and TRBJ2-3, the complete variable domain is EAGVAQSPRYKIIEKRQSVAFWCNPISGHATLYWYQQILGQGPKLLIQFQNNGVVDDSQLPKDRFSAERLKGVDSTLKIQPAKLEDSAVYLCASSLGLVTDTQYFGPGTRLTVL.

The chain has TRBV13 and TRBJ2-1; 9 nucleotides agree with TRBD1. The ends lost 5 bases at V and 4 bases at J; junction bases unmatched: 6. The CDR3 sequence is 15 residues long. In germline, CDR1 is PRHDT, CDR2 FYEKMQ (reference sequence). The chain's CDR3 is CASSVPGQGYNEQFF. DNA for the CDR3: TGTGCCAGCAGCGTACCGGGACAGGGATACAATGAGCAGTTCTTC.

The V call is TRBV5-6, the J call TRBJ2-1; 12 positions agree with TRBD2. Germline V gene lookup returns CDR1 SGHDT and CDR2 YYEEEE. Unmatched junction bases numbered 5, after V lost 0 bases and J lost 4 bases. This CDR3 is built from 17 residues. CDR3 residues: CASSLGGTSGSYNEQFF. The CDR3 nucleotides are TGTGCCAGCAGCTTGGGAGGGACTAGCGGGTCTTACAATGAGCAGTTCTTC.

The chain is built from TRBV10-3 and TRBJ1-1; the match to TRBD1 covers 12 bases. The CDR3 extends over 15 amino acids. The germline CDR1 and CDR2 sequences are ENHRY and SYGVKD. V shed 0 bases and J 6 bases; nucleotides not matched to a gene: 2. CDR3 coding DNA: TGTGCCATCAGTGAGTCGGGACAGGGGGCTTCTGAAGCTTTCTTT. Translated: CAISESGQGASEAFF.

The rearrangement uses TRBV27 and TRBJ2-3, with a possible D match to TRBD2 (5 bases). The CDR3 is 15 residues long. Germline V gene lookup returns CDR1 MNHEY and CDR2 SMNVEV (reference sequence). V lost 7 bases and J lost 2, with 16 bases in between. DNA for the CDR3: TGTGCCAGCACCCCCGGACTTTCATACACAGATACGCAGTATTTT. The encoded protein is CASTPGLSYTDTQYF.

The chain carries TRBV5-5 and TRBJ2-7; 7 bases match TRBD1. Germline CDR1 SGHKS, CDR2 YYEKEE (reference sequence). The CDR3 covers 15 residues. J was trimmed by 7 bases and V by 0 bases; bases with no gene match: 10. The chain's CDR3 is CASSLGVGGAKEQYF. CDR3 in DNA: TGTGCCAGCAGCTTGGGGGTAGGGGGCGCGAAGGAGCAGTACTTC.

This clone has a single count. This chain joins TRBV5-1 and TRBJ2-5; D might be TRBD2 (6 bases). The DNA end is more similar to TRBJ2-7, so the J call may be wrong. CDR1 is SGHRS, CDR2 YFSETQ, per germline. The CDR3 consists of 14 residues. CDR3 in DNA: TGCGCCAGTAGTCCGGACGGGAGCTCCTACGAGCAGTACTTC. Amino acids: CASSPDGSSYEQYF.

The J gene is TRBJ2-5, the V gene TRBV6-1; TRBD1 aligns across 12 bases. The CDR3 has 15 amino acids. Unmatched junction bases numbered 7, after V lost 7 bases and J lost 4 bases. CDR1 and CDR2 from the germline V gene are MNHNS and SASEGT. CDR3 DNA sequence: TGTGCCAGCATCGGGACAGGGGGCGCAAGAGAGACCCAGTACTTC. This sequence encodes CASIGTGGARETQYF.

This clone turned up a few times. The chain couples TRBV7-2 to TRBJ2-1, with 10 bases identical to TRBD2. Germline V gene sequence: CDR1 SGHTA, CDR2 FQGNSA. The CDR3 length is 17 residues. V trimming: 5 bases; J trimming: 0 bases; junction bases outside the gene matches: 7. CDR3 sequence (DNA): TGTGCCAGCAGCCCACATAGCGGGGGGCCCTCCTACAATGAGCAGTTCTTC. It specifies CASSPHSGGPSYNEQFF.

The rearrangement links TRBV7-2 to TRBJ1-1, with D unresolved. V lost 5 bases, J lost 4 bases, and 14 bases lay in between. The CDR3 extends over 14 amino acids. CDR1 and CDR2 from the germline V gene are SGHTA and FQGNSA. The CDR3 region is CASSAKGDRTEAFF. In DNA, the CDR3 is TGTGCCAGCAGCGCGAAGGGAGATCGCACTGAAGCTTTCTTT.

The chain uses TRBV15 and TRBJ2-4, with TRBD1 as a possible D gene (6 bases). The CDR3 is 13 residues long. The germline CDR1 and CDR2 sequences are LNHNV and YYDKDF (reference sequence). V lost 8 bases and J lost 5, with 13 bases in between. The CDR3 sequence: CATERGSENIQYF. In DNA, the CDR3 is TGTGCCACCGAGAGGGGGAGCGAAAACATTCAGTACTTC.

The count of this clone is one. The V call is TRBV6-5, the J call TRBJ1-1; 8 positions agree with TRBD1. Germline assignment: CDR1 MNHEY and CDR2 SVGAGI. CDR3 length: 15 amino acids. V lost 4 bases, J lost 1 base, and 5 bases stayed unmatched. The CDR3 coding sequence is TGTGCCAGCAGTTCCTGGACAGGGTGGAACACTGAAGCTTTCTTT. Translation: CASSSWTGWNTEAFF.

This clone was picked up a small number of times. This chain links TRBV7-9 with TRBJ1-1; D ambiguous. The V end lost 4 bases, the J end lost 8 bases, and 17 bases lay between the germline ends. The V gene's germline CDR1 is SEHNR and CDR2 FQNEAQ (reference sequence). The CDR3 has 14 amino acids. CDR3 amino acids: CASSYEVRVTEAFF. The CDR3 DNA follows: TGTGCCAGCAGCTATGAGGTCCGGGTAACCGAAGCTTTCTTT.

The gene calls are TRBV11-2 and TRBJ2-3; 12 bases fit TRBD2. V trimming: 5 bases; J trimming: 0 bases; junction bases outside the gene matches: 12. The CDR3 sequence is 19 residues long. Germline V gene sequence: CDR1 SGHAT, CDR2 FQNNGV. In nucleotides, the CDR3 is TGTGCCAGCAGCCAGGGCGGGACTAGCGGGCAACATAGCACAGATACGCAGTATTTT. This translates into CASSQGGTSGQHSTDTQYF.

This clone occurred a few times. This chain connects TRBV2 to TRBJ2-7; tentatively, D is TRBD2 (7 bases). This CDR3 has 13 residues. V gave up 10 bases and J gave up 0 bases, with 13 bases separating them. Germline CDR1 and CDR2: SNHLY and FYNNEI. The CDR3 sequence is CAKGGTNSYEQYF. The CDR3 coding sequence is TGTGCCAAGGGAGGGACAAACTCCTACGAGCAGTACTTC.

The rearrangement links TRBV19 to TRBJ1-5; TRBD1 agrees at 10 bases. With V trimmed by 7 bases and J by 0 bases, 6 bases remained unmatched. CDR1 is LNHDA and CDR2 is SQIVND in the germline V gene (reference sequence). The CDR3 runs to 16 residues. This chain's CDR3 is CASTPGTGASNQPQHF. Written as DNA, the CDR3 is TGTGCCAGTACCCCCGGGACAGGGGCTAGCAATCAGCCCCAGCATTTT. The whole variable domain, filled in from reference TRBV19 and TRBJ1-5, reads DGGITQSPKYLFRKEGQNVTLSCEQNLNHDAMYWYRQDPGQGLRLIYYSQIVNDFQKGDIAEGYSVSREKKESFPLTVTSAQKNPTAFYLCASTPGTGASNQPQHFGDGTRLSIL.

The chain carries TRBV11-2 and TRBJ1-5; D perhaps matches TRBD1 (6 bases). The CDR3 totals 14 residues. Looked up from germline, CDR1 is SGHAT and CDR2 is FQNNGV. V lost 6 bases and J lost 6, with 15 bases in between. The CDR3 spells CASSLTGMGQPQHF. CDR3 DNA sequence: TGTGCCAGCAGTTTAACAGGGATGGGTCAGCCCCAGCATTTT.

The V gene is TRBV13, the J gene TRBJ2-2, with D maybe TRBD2 (6 bases). The CDR3 runs to 13 residues. CDR1 is PRHDT, CDR2 FYEKMQ, per germline (reference sequence). Between the trimmed V and J ends, which lost 4 bases and 6 bases, there was a span of 9 bases. The CDR3 loop reads CASSSGTSGELFF. CDR3 coding DNA: TGTGCCAGCAGCTCTGGGACTTCCGGGGAGCTGTTTTTT.

The gene calls are TRBV5-6 and TRBJ2-7; 12 bases fit TRBD2. The CDR3 has 15 residues. V shed 4 bases, J shed 3 bases, and the junction held 5 bases outside the gene matches. Germline V gene lookup returns CDR1 SGHDT and CDR2 YYEEEE. CDR3 loop: CASSRGLAGIYEQYF. The CDR3 DNA is TGTGCCAGCAGCAGGGGACTAGCGGGTATCTACGAGCAGTACTTC.

The chain recombines TRBV27 with TRBJ2-2; D is undetermined. The V and J ends lost 3 bases and 7 bases respectively, with 9 bases between them. CDR3 length: 13 residues. Germline lookup yields CDR1 MNHEY and CDR2 SMNVEV (reference sequence). The chain's CDR3 is CASSFVHFGELFF. CDR3 in DNA: TGTGCCAGCAGTTTTGTCCACTTCGGGGAGCTGTTTTTT.

The chain employs TRBV4-1 and TRBJ2-1, with 9 bases fitting TRBD2. The CDR3 totals 19 residues. The ends lost 0 bases at V and 7 bases at J; junction bases unmatched: 16. The V gene's germline CDR1 is MGHRA and CDR2 YSYEKL. The CDR3 region is CASSQEQRGATFLGNEQFF. DNA for the CDR3: TGCGCCAGCAGCCAAGAACAGCGGGGGGCCACCTTTCTCGGGAATGAGCAGTTCTTC.

The J gene is TRBJ2-1, the V gene TRBV19, with TRBD1 matching over 7 bases. V was pared by 6 bases and J by 0 bases, with 5 bases of the junction left unmatched. The CDR3 spans 15 residues. The germline V gene encodes CDR1 LNHDA and CDR2 SQIVND (reference sequence). CDR3 nucleotides: TGTGCCAGTAGGCTGGGACAGAGCTCCTACAATGAGCAGTTCTTC. Its protein is CASRLGQSSYNEQFF.

The genes are TRBV11-3 and TRBJ2-7; TRBD2 matches at 10 bases. The CDR3 is 15 residues long. The germline V gene has CDR1 SGHNT and CDR2 YENEEA. The V and J ends lost 4 bases and 7 bases, in that order; junction bases with no gene match: 10. CDR3 in DNA: TGTGCCAGCAGCTCCTCGACTAGCGGGCTGAGGGAGCAGTACTTC. It encodes CASSSSTSGLREQYF.

V is TRBV6-5 and J is TRBJ2-5; 7 bases align to TRBD2. The tail of the sequence fits TRBJ2-7 better, so the J call may be wrong. CDR3 length: 12 residues. The germline V gene encodes CDR1 MNHEY and CDR2 SVGAGI. The CDR3 protein is CASWGGLDEQYF. CDR3 DNA sequence: TGTGCCAGTTGGGGAGGGTTGGACGAGCAGTACTTC.

V usage is TRBV19 and J usage is TRBJ1-2; unclear D gene. V lost 2 bases and J lost 5, with 15 bases in between. CDR3 length equals 15 residues. The germline V gene encodes CDR1 LNHDA and CDR2 SQIVND (reference sequence). CDR3: CASSITGERIYGYTF. CDR3 DNA sequence: TGTGCCAGTAGTATAACGGGAGAGAGGATTTATGGCTACACCTTC. Drawing the rest from reference TRBV19 and TRBJ1-2, the complete variable domain is DGGITQSPKYLFRKEGQNVTLSCEQNLNHDAMYWYRQDPGQGLRLIYYSQIVNDFQKGDIAEGYSVSREKKESFPLTVTSAQKNPTAFYLCASSITGERIYGYTFGSGTRLTVV.

This clone was counted once. The chain links TRBV5-1 to TRBJ2-2; 9 nucleotides align to TRBD1. The CDR3 has 13 amino acids. V lost 3 bases and J lost 6; bases outside the gene matches: 0. Germline CDR1 and CDR2: SGHRS and YFSETQ. CDR3 sequence reads: CASSWTGAGELFF. CDR3 bases: TGCGCCAGCAGCTGGACAGGGGCCGGGGAGCTGTTTTTT. The variable domain in full, completed from reference TRBV5-1 and TRBJ2-2, reads KAGVTQTPRYLIKTRGQQVTLSCSPISGHRSVSWYQQTPGQGLQFLFEYFSETQRNKGNFPGRFSGRQFSNSRSEMNVSTLELGDSALYLCASSWTGAGELFFGEGSRLTVL.

The chain is built from TRBV6-1 and TRBJ2-5, with TRBD1 matching over 8 bases. The CDR3 consists of 15 residues. Trimming took 6 bases from V and 2 from J; bases not matched to a gene: 8. In germline, CDR1 is MNHNS, CDR2 SASEGT. CDR3 residues: CASSGDRLFQETQYF. In DNA, the CDR3 is TGTGCCAGCAGCGGGGACAGGTTATTTCAAGAGACCCAGTACTTC.

The V call is TRBV4-2, the J call TRBJ1-1; a weak D match, TRBD1 (6 bases). The V end lost 3 bases, the J end lost 7 bases, and 15 bases lay between the germline ends. From germline, CDR1 is LGHNA and CDR2 YNFKEQ. This CDR3 is 14 amino acids long. DNA for the CDR3: TGTGCCAGCAGCCACAAAGGACGACAGGATGAAGCTTTCTTT. This translates into CASSHKGRQDEAFF.